The clone carrying this T cell receptor (beta chain) was seen repeatedly, ten times or more. Antigen unknown. The ends were cut back, 6 bases at V and 4 bases at J, with 15 bases in the middle. The CDR3 loop spans 14 amino acids. CDR1 is MNHNS, CDR2 SASEGT, per germline. These data originate in a study of T-cell reconstitution after alpha-beta-depleted transplantation in children. Findings of the study overall: It was newly produced T cells that mostly accounted for T-cell counts and diversity one year after transplant.

Unique molecular identifiers were incorporated during preparation of the TCRbeta library. From the PCR reads, TCRdb called clonotypes with MiXCR, one entry per CDR3 protein. The sample has around 700,000 distinct CDR3 sequences; about an eighth are singletons. The sample in question was PBMCs, obtained before TCRalphabeta/CD19-depleted stem cell transplant. The chain recombines TRBV6-1 with TRBJ1-1; unclear D gene. This clonotype originated in a girl aged 2 to 10 with congenital amegakaryocytic thrombocytopenia, due to receive a stem cell transplant. CDR3 sequence reads: CASSPVGWGTEAFF. Here the CDR3 DNA reads TGTGCCAGCAGCCCGGTGGGGTGGGGCACTGAAGCTTTCTTT.